The 28 T cell receptor beta chains below all came from one sample that was sequenced in a study of blood T cells in healthy people across ages. PCR was performed a second time for about 6 to 12 cycles using a sample-barcoded 5' primer and a J-beta primer mix. Via MiXCR, TCRdb re-called the 5' RACE reads, giving one row per CDR3 protein. The data show hundreds of thousands of distinct CDR3 sequences, 56% seen once. The sequenced sample was blood. Source of these receptors: a man aged 40-50 years in good health.

This rearrangement joins TRBV7-3 to TRBJ2-7, with D perhaps being TRBD1 or TRBD2 (6 bases each). The V gene lost 8 bases and the J gene lost 5 bases, with 10 bases spanning the gap. Germline V CDR1 and CDR2: SGHTA, FQGTGA. The CDR3 is 11 residues long. The DNA of the CDR3 is TGTGCCAGCGGGGGGCTTAACGAGCAGTACTTC. Translated, it gives CASGGLNEQYF.

V and J are TRBV3-1 and TRBJ2-1, with 11 bases identical to TRBD2. Looked up from germline, CDR1 is LGHDT and CDR2 is YNNKEL (reference sequence). The CDR3 runs 17 residues. Trimming cost V 4 bases and J 4 bases; bases outside gene matches: 9. CDR3: CASSPSSGRNLYNEQFF. CDR3 in DNA: TGTGCCAGCAGCCCATCTAGCGGGAGGAATTTATACAATGAGCAGTTCTTC.

In this sample, this clonotype turned up a few times. The V call is TRBV5-1, the J call TRBJ2-5, with D perhaps assigned TRBD1 or TRBD2 (6 bases each). CDR1 SGHRS and CDR2 YFSETQ come from the germline V gene. Trimming removed 0 bases at V and 3 bases at J, with 12 bases between. This CDR3 is 15 amino acids long. In DNA form, the CDR3 reads TGCGCCAGCAGCTTGGTTGGGGGGCAAAAAGAGACCCAGTACTTC. Encoded protein: CASSLVGGQKETQYF.

The chain is built from TRBV10-3 and TRBJ2-1, with TRBD2 identical over 11 bases. Germline values: CDR1 ENHRY, CDR2 SYGVKD. The V segment lost 6 bases and the J segment 7 bases; nucleotides outside the gene matches: 11. This CDR3 contains 16 residues. In DNA form, the CDR3 reads TGTGCCATCAGCGAAACTAGCGGGAGTTATAGTAATGAGCAGTTCTTC. It is translated as CAISETSGSYSNEQFF.

The chain links TRBV9 to TRBJ1-2, with a weak D call TRBD1 (5 bases). Germline V gene data show CDR1 as SGDLS and CDR2 as YYNGEE. The CDR3 contains 16 residues. The V gene lost 5 bases and the J gene lost 0 bases, with 17 bases spanning the gap. CDR3 region: CASRAAGTVANYGYTF. As DNA, the CDR3 is TGTGCCAGCAGAGCAGCCGGGACGGTAGCTAACTATGGCTACACCTTC.

This chain links TRBV4-1 with TRBJ2-3; D gene ambiguous. Germline V gives CDR1 MGHRA, CDR2 YSYEKL. The CDR3 has 15 residues. V was cut by 4 bases and J by 1 base, with 12 bases left in between. CDR3 coding DNA: TGCGCCAGCAGCCTCCTTGGCACGGGCACAGATACGCAGTATTTT. It is translated as CASSLLGTGTDTQYF.

This chain uses TRBV20-1 with TRBJ2-2; D is uncertain. The germline V gene has CDR1 DFQATT and CDR2 SNEGSKA (reference sequence). Trimming left V 2 bases short and J 7 bases short, with 14 bases between. This CDR3 has 14 residues. The CDR3 loop reads CSARKRLLGGELFF. In DNA, the CDR3 is TGCAGTGCTAGAAAGCGACTCCTTGGCGGGGAGCTGTTTTTT.

The chain joins TRBV11-1 to TRBJ1-2, with 8 positions matching TRBD1. The J segment lost 4 bases and the V segment lost 5 bases, leaving 9 bases of the junction unmatched. The germline V gene has CDR1 SGHAT and CDR2 FQDESV (reference sequence). The CDR3 is 15 residues long. CDR3 coding DNA: TGTGCCAGCAGCCCGGGGACAGGTGACCGCTATGGCTACACCTTC. This encodes CASSPGTGDRYGYTF.

This CDR3 is CSAGGLAGGLSDTQYF. For the CDR3, the DNA is TGCAGTGCTGGGGGACTAGCGGGGGGGCTTTCGGATACGCAGTATTTT. This chain uses TRBV20-1 with TRBJ2-3; 16 bases fit TRBD2. Germline V gives CDR1 DFQATT, CDR2 SNEGSKA (reference sequence). The CDR3 has 16 residues. After removal of 5 bases from V and 6 bases from J, the junction contained 8 bases not matched to a gene.

This clonotype was recorded a few times. The chain joins TRBV4-1 to TRBJ2-3; D possibly corresponds to TRBD2 (6 bases). V was pared by 0 bases and J by 5 bases, with 15 bases between. The CDR3 sequence is 16 residues long. Germline V CDR1 and CDR2: MGHRA, YSYEKL. The CDR3 coding sequence is TGCGCCAGCAGCCAAGAAGGAGCGGGTTCGGTAGATACGCAGTATTTT. This codes for CASSQEGAGSVDTQYF.

This clonotype was found a few times. The genes are TRBV9 and TRBJ2-3, with D possibly matching TRBD2 (6 bases). The CDR3 runs 14 residues. Germline V gene sequence: CDR1 SGDLS, CDR2 YYNGEE. V was trimmed by 7 bases and J by 3 bases, leaving 15 bases between them. CDR3 coding DNA: TGTGCCAGCCGGAGGGGTGGAGAAACAGATACGCAGTATTTT. Translating it yields CASRRGGETDTQYF.

This clonotype was detected only a few times. Here the CDR3 reads CSVEKTALYGYTF. The CDR3 region has the DNA TGCAGCGTTGAAAAGACGGCCCTCTATGGCTACACCTTC. The chain links TRBV29-1 to TRBJ1-2; no clear D gene. The V and J ends lost 2 bases and 4 bases respectively, with 11 bases between them. The length of the CDR3 is 13 residues. The germline V gene encodes CDR1 SQVTM and CDR2 ANQGSEA.

V gene TRBV20-1 combines with J gene TRBJ2-7; TRBD2 matches at 14 bases. Germline assignment: CDR1 DFQATT and CDR2 SNEGSKA (reference sequence). V shed 6 bases, J shed 3 bases, and the junction held 7 bases outside the gene matches. This CDR3 has 15 amino acids. CDR3 protein: CSAGTSGSIFYEQYF. DNA of the CDR3: TGCAGTGCGGGGACTAGCGGGAGCATCTTCTACGAGCAGTACTTC.

In its sample, this clonotype was seen a few times. V and J are TRBV27 and TRBJ1-2, with D tentatively TRBD1 (6 bases). Looked up from germline, CDR1 is MNHEY and CDR2 is SMNVEV (reference sequence). CDR3 length equals 15 residues. Trimming cost V 5 bases and J 5 bases, with 18 bases left between them. The CDR3 region is CASSPSQGAGYGYTF. The CDR3 DNA is TGTGCCAGCAGTCCCTCACAGGGTGCGGGTTATGGCTACACCTTC.

The V and J genes are TRBV6-2 or TRBV6-3 and TRBJ1-1; 9 positions agree with TRBD1. There are 15 residues in the CDR3. The germline V gene has CDR1 MNHEY and CDR2 SVGEGT. V shed 6 bases and J 1 base; nucleotides not matched to a gene: 6. CDR3: CASRMTGGENTEAFF. CDR3 DNA: TGTGCCAGCAGGATGACAGGGGGGGAGAACACTGAAGCTTTCTTT.

V gene TRBV2 combines with J gene TRBJ1-1; a possible D gene is TRBD1 (5 bases). V was pared by 5 bases and J by 3 bases, with 10 bases between. From germline, CDR1 is SNHLY and CDR2 FYNNEI. The CDR3 loop spans 13 amino acids. The CDR3 DNA follows: TGTGCCAGCAGTTACAGGATCTACACTGAAGCTTTCTTT. It specifies CASSYRIYTEAFF.

V and J are TRBV10-3 and TRBJ2-1; 11 nucleotides agree with TRBD2. Trimming at V came to 2 bases and at J to 0 bases, leaving 9 bases not matched to a gene. CDR1 is ENHRY and CDR2 is SYGVKD in the germline V gene. CDR3 size: 19 residues. The CDR3 loop reads CAISEIGTSGTSSYNEQFF. CDR3 DNA: TGTGCCATCAGTGAGATTGGGACTAGCGGTACGAGCTCCTACAATGAGCAGTTCTTC.

This clonotype was detected only a few times. The rearrangement joins TRBV24-1 to TRBJ2-5; D is tentatively TRBD1 or TRBD2 (5 bases each). Trimming shortened V by 5 bases and J by 5 bases, and 14 bases separated the two germline ends. This CDR3 spans 14 amino acids. Germline V gives CDR1 KGHDR, CDR2 SFDVKD. This chain's CDR3 is CATSVGDPRETQYF. The CDR3 DNA reads as TGTGCCACCAGTGTTGGGGACCCCAGGGAGACCCAGTACTTC.

This rearrangement joins TRBV6-1 to TRBJ1-5; D call uncertain. The CDR3 runs to 13 residues. CDR1 MNHNS and CDR2 SASEGT come from the germline V gene. V lost 8 bases and J lost 3, with 11 bases in between. CDR3 sequence reads: CASQDGFNQPQHF. For the CDR3, the DNA is TGTGCCAGCCAAGACGGCTTCAATCAGCCCCAGCATTTT.

CDR3 coding DNA: TGCGCCAGCAGCCAAGAGGGTCTAGCCTATGAGCAGTTCTTC. Translated: CASSQEGLAYEQFF. The gene calls are TRBV4-3 and TRBJ2-1; tentatively, D is TRBD2 (5 bases). V lost 0 bases, J lost 8 bases, and 11 bases lay in between. CDR1 LGHNA and CDR2 YSLEER come from the germline V gene. This CDR3 comprises 14 residues.

The chain combines TRBV20-1 with TRBJ2-3, with D uncertain. Trimming took 6 bases from V and 0 from J, leaving 16 bases between them. Germline CDR1 reads DFQATT; CDR2 reads SNEGSKA (reference sequence). The CDR3 is 15 amino acids. In DNA form, the CDR3 reads TGCAGTGCCACATGGATTCTTAAAAGCACAGATACGCAGTATTTT. Its translation is CSATWILKSTDTQYF.

The genes are TRBV7-6 and TRBJ2-3; TRBD2 matches at 11 bases. Trimming cost V 5 bases and J 6 bases; bases outside gene matches: 10. This CDR3 is 16 amino acids long. Germline lookup yields CDR1 SGHVS and CDR2 FNYEAQ. CDR3 sequence reads: CASSPGTSGRFDTQYF. The CDR3 DNA is TGTGCCAGCAGCCCCGGGACTAGCGGTCGGTTTGATACGCAGTATTTT.

V gene TRBV20-1 combines with J gene TRBJ1-5; 7 nucleotides agree with TRBD1. This CDR3 is built from 15 residues. V lost 3 bases, J lost 3 bases, and 8 bases stayed unmatched. Germline CDR1 reads DFQATT; CDR2 reads SNEGSKA (reference sequence). The CDR3 DNA follows: TGCAGTGCTAGGCGTCATGGGACAGACAATCAGCCCCAGCATTTT. Translation: CSARRHGTDNQPQHF.

The V call is TRBV7-8, the J call TRBJ2-5; D remains ambiguous. With the DNA end fitting TRBJ2-7 better, the J assignment may be wrong. This CDR3 comprises 13 residues. Germline CDR1 is SGHVS and CDR2 is FQNEAQ. CDR3 protein: CASSPRVAREQYF. CDR3 coding DNA: TGTGCCAGCAGCCCCCGGGTAGCTCGCGAGCAGTACTTC.

This chain uses TRBV14 with TRBJ1-2; D remains ambiguous. The V end was cut by 3 bases, the J end by 7 bases, with 15 bases between. CDR1 is SGHDN, CDR2 FVKESK, per germline. The CDR3 loop spans 14 amino acids. The CDR3 loop reads CASSHSGYFVGYTF. The CDR3, as DNA: TGTGCCAGCAGCCACTCCGGTTACTTCGTTGGCTACACCTTC.

The chain carries TRBV9 and TRBJ1-2; no reliable D call. The V gene lost 0 bases and the J gene lost 1 base, with 7 bases spanning the gap. From germline, CDR1 is SGDLS and CDR2 YYNGEE. The CDR3 is made up of 14 amino acids. Written as DNA, the CDR3 is TGTGCCAGCAGCGTAGCCGTGAATAACTATGGCTACACCTTC. This codes for CASSVAVNNYGYTF.

CDR3 DNA: TGCAGCGTTGAAGATCTGGGCTCCTACGAGCAGTACTTC. As protein: CSVEDLGSYEQYF. The chain recombines TRBV29-1 with TRBJ2-7; D is uncertain. Germline CDR1 reads SQVTM; CDR2 reads ANQGSEA. Deletions cut 0 bases from V and 0 bases from J, with 6 bases between. The CDR3 loop spans 13 amino acids.

This chain uses TRBV4-2 with TRBJ1-5; D remains unclear. Between the trimmed V and J ends, which lost 2 bases and 6 bases, there was a span of 8 bases. CDR3 size: 13 residues. Per germline, CDR1 LGHNA and CDR2 YNFKEQ. The CDR3 nucleotides are TGTGCCAGCAGCCAACGTGTTGGTCAGCCCCAGCATTTT. Its protein is CASSQRVGQPQHF.